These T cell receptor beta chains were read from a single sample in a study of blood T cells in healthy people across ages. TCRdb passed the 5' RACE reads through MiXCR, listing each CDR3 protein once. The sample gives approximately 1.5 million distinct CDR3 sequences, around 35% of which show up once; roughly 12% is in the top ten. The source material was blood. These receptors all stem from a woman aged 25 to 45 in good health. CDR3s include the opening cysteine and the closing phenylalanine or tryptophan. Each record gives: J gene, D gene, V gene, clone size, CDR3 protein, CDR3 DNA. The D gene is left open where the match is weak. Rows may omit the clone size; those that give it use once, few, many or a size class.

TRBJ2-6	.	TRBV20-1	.	CSARDGAQSSGANVLTF	TGCAGTGCTAGAGATGGGGCTCAGAGCTCTGGGGCCAACGTCCTGACTTTC
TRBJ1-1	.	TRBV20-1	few	CTLQENTEAFF	TGCACATTACAGGAGAACACTGAAGCTTTCTTT
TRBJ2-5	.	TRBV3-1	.	CASSQWKEETQYF	TGTGCCAGCAGCCAATGGAAGGAAGAGACCCAGTACTTC
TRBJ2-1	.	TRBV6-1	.	CASGAGTQLGHEQFF	TGTGCCAGCGGTGCCGGGACCCAGCTAGGACATGAGCAGTTCTTC
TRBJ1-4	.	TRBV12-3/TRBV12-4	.	CASSLGLRNEKLFF	TGTGCCAGCAGTTTGGGTTTGAGGAATGAAAAACTGTTTTTT
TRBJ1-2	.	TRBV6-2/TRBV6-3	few	CASSYRQTNYGYTF	TGTGCCAGCAGTTACAGACAGACCAACTATGGCTACACCTTC
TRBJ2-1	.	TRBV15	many	CATSIQGYNEQFF	TGTGCCACCAGCATACAGGGCTATAATGAGCAGTTCTTC
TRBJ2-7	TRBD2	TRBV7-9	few	CASSPPFIGGGTYEQYF	TGTGCCAGCAGCCCACCCTTTATTGGCGGGGGGACCTACGAGCAGTACTTC
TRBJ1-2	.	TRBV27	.	CASSLTGYGCTF	TGTGCCAGCAGTTTAACCGGATATGGCTGCACCTTC
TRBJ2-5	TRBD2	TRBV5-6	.	CASSGPSGGETQYF	TGTGCCAGCAGCGGACCCAGCGGGGGGGAGACCCAGTACTTC
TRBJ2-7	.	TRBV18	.	CASSPTGLIYEQYF	TGTGCCAGCTCACCCACAGGGTTAATCTACGAGCAGTACTTC